The next 5 T cell receptor beta chains were all read from a single sample in a study of human T cells and chemical hapten exposure. Via MiXCR, TCRdb re-called the RACE reads, giving one row per CDR3 protein. This table has under 85,000 distinct CDR3 sequences, 9% to 12% appearing once. Noted time point: patch test 1, 2 weeks after DPC sensitization. Treatment here: therapeutic diphenylcyclopropenone sensitization with weekly scalp DPC. Sequenced here: whole blood, sampled in connection with sensitization to the hapten diphenylcyclopropenone (DPC). The source of these receptors is a woman in her fifties or sixties with alopecia areata. Some clones in this sample may be carry-over from other donors' samples.

The chain couples TRBV9 to TRBJ1-2; D gene uncertain. The CDR3 sequence is 17 residues long. Trimming left V 0 bases short and J 1 base short, with 16 bases between. Germline CDR1 reads SGDLS; CDR2 reads YYNGEE. CDR3 bases: TGTGCCAGCAGCGTAGGTGACATCGACTCGATTAACTATGGCTACACCTTC. This codes for CASSVGDIDSINYGYTF.

The chain has TRBV11-2 and TRBJ2-7, with D possibly being TRBD1 (5 bases). Between the trimmed V and J ends, which lost 1 base and 6 bases, there was a span of 13 bases. Looked up from germline, CDR1 is SGHAT and CDR2 is FQNNGV. CDR3 length equals 14 residues. The CDR3 DNA reads as TGTGCCAGCAGCTTAGGGGGCAGGGTATCCGAGCAGTACTTC. Amino acid sequence: CASSLGGRVSEQYF. Combining the CDR3 with reference TRBV11-2 and TRBJ2-7 gives the whole variable domain EAGVAQSPRYKIIEKRQSVAFWCNPISGHATLYWYQQILGQGPKLLIQFQNNGVVDDSQLPKDRFSAERLKGVDSTLKIQPAKLEDSAVYLCASSLGGRVSEQYFGPGTRLTVT.

The chain uses TRBV11-2 and TRBJ2-5; D possibly corresponds to TRBD2 (6 bases). CDR1 and CDR2 (germline): SGHAT, FQNNGV. The CDR3 covers 15 residues. Trimming pared 5 bases from V and 4 bases from J, leaving 17 bases between. CDR3: CASSPHGGPLETQYF. In DNA, the CDR3 is TGTGCCAGCAGCCCCCATGGAGGGCCATTAGAGACCCAGTACTTC. Supplemented by reference TRBV11-2 and TRBJ2-5, the full variable domain reads EAGVAQSPRYKIIEKRQSVAFWCNPISGHATLYWYQQILGQGPKLLIQFQNNGVVDDSQLPKDRFSAERLKGVDSTLKIQPAKLEDSAVYLCASSPHGGPLETQYFGPGTRLLVL.

The chain links TRBV19 to TRBJ2-5, with D uncertain. V was clipped by 4 bases and J by 2 bases, with 11 bases between them. The CDR3 is made up of 14 amino acids. The germline V gene encodes CDR1 LNHDA and CDR2 SQIVND (reference sequence). CDR3 DNA sequence: TGTGCCAGTAGTAGCGAGCCCTGGCAAGAGACCCAGTACTTC. It codes for CASSSEPWQETQYF.

There are many counts of this clonotype. This chain uses TRBV6-1 with TRBJ2-7; possible D gene TRBD2, 5 bases. Trimming removed 7 bases at V and 4 bases at J, with 8 bases between. The length of the CDR3 is 11 residues. Germline CDR1 is MNHNS and CDR2 is SASEGT. The chain's CDR3 is CASTRGYEQYF. CDR3 coding DNA: TGTGCCAGCACCCGGGGATACGAGCAGTACTTC.